This entry is about one T cell receptor beta chain. This CDR3 has 14 amino acids. Germline V gene lookup returns CDR1 SGDLS and CDR2 YYNGEE. V shed 4 bases, J shed 1 base, and the junction held 5 bases outside the gene matches. The sample comes from a study of blood T cell repertoires in COVID-19. Study at large: The United States, Italy and Spain provided the acute and convalescent COVID-19 samples. From T cells, B-cell-depleted T cells, or PBMCs came the material, which was cDNA or gDNA.

Followed over time, Seattle patients had been enrolled while infection was active. Original methodology: Reference gene primer amplification yielded estimated nucleated cell counts. Libraries were prepared by immunoSEQ multiplex PCR; TCRdb keeps only in-frame clonotypes and omits some of them. D and trimming were read from the DNA, whereas the V and J calls and clone size are those reported in that table. The sample yields 350,000 or so clones, around 87% seen once. V usage is TRBV9 and J usage is TRBJ2-7; 7 bases agree with TRBD1. The sample consisted of peripheral blood. The clonotype comes from a woman aged 25 to 39 with COVID-19, enrolled during active disease. The DNA of the CDR3 is TGTGCCAGCAGCAAGGGGGACAGATCCTACGAGCAGTACTTC. It codes for CASSKGDRSYEQYF.